This TCR beta chain comes out of a study of cytomegalovirus exposure and HLA in healthy donors. Primers for the PCR totalled 60 Vbeta and 13 Jbeta. Clones were read by immunoSEQ multiplex PCR, and TCRdb kept only the in-frame ones, dropping some. The table records about 99,000 clones, over 75% of them present only once. CDR3 size: 17 residues. The V segment lost 6 bases and the J segment 0 bases; nucleotides outside the gene matches: 11. Study conclusions and caveats: A reported reduction in N-insertions relative to the approximately 600-donor mean was seen in an Asian-associated ancestry cluster in a later analysis. Most subjects' HLA-A and HLA-B alleles were reportedly predicted from TCR beta sequences.

With respect to this clone: Antigen specificity is unknown.

The sequenced sample was PBMCs. The sequence was collected from a man in his fifties or sixties in good health and CMV-seropositive. The chain links TRBV23-1 to TRBJ2-4; 7 bases fit TRBD2. TRBV23-1 is labeled an ORF, and its function is uncertain. The CDR3 loop is CASRETGGEKAKNIQYF. The DNA of the CDR3 is TGCGCCAGCAGGGAAACGGGGGGAGAAAAAGCCAAAAACATTCAGTACTTC.